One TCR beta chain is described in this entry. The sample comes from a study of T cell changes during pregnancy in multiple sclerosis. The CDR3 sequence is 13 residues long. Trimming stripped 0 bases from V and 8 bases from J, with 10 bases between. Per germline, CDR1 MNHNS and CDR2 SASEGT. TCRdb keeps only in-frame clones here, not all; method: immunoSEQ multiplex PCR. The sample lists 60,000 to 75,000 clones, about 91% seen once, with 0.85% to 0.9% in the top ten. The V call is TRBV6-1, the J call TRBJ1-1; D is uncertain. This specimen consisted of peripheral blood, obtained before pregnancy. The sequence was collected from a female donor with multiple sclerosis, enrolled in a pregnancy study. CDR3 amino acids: CASSEAAEVEAFF. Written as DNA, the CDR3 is TGTGCCAGCAGTGAAGCCGCAGAGGTGGAAGCTTTCTTT.